This T cell receptor beta chain is drawn from a study of cytomegalovirus exposure and HLA in healthy donors. 13 Jbeta primers and 60 Vbeta primers were used for the PCR. Data came from immunoSEQ multiplex PCR; TCRdb stores just in-frame clones and leaves some out. In all, the sample yields 180,000 or so clones. There are 13 residues in the CDR3. Trimming took 5 bases from V and 4 from J, leaving 11 bases between them. Germline loops: CDR1 SGHVS, CDR2 FNYEAQ. Sequencing was done on a sample of PBMCs. The V call is TRBV7-6, the J call TRBJ1-1; D might be TRBD1 (6 bases). The origin of this receptor is a woman in her late teens or twenties in good health and CMV-seropositive. The CDR3 region has the DNA TGTGCCAGCAGCCTAGGACAGATCACTGAAGCTTTCTTT. Encoded protein: CASSLGQITEAFF.